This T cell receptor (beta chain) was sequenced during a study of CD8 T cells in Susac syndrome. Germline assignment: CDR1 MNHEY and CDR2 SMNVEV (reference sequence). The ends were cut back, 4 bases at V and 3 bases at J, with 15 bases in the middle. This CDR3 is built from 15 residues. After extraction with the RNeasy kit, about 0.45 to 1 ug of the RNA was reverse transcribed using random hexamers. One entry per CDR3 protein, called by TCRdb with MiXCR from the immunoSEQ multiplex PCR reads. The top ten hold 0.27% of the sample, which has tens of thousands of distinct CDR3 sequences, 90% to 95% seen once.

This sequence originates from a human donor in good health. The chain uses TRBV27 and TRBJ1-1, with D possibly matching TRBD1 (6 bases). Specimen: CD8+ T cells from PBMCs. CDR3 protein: CASSSRTASDTEAFF. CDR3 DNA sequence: TGTGCCAGCAGTTCCCGGACAGCTTCAGACACTGAAGCTTTCTTT.